This TCR beta chain came from a study of response to subunit inactivated influenza vaccine. Study-level results: That few new T cells are recruited by each seasonal influenza vaccination was the authors' suggestion.

The ends lost 6 bases at V and 5 bases at J; junction bases unmatched: 11. Per the germline V gene, CDR1 is DFQATT and CDR2 is SNEGSKA (reference sequence). The CDR3 runs to 14 residues. This clonotype was counted only a few times. The target antigen is unknown. Using its own MiXCR run on the RT-PCR reads, TCRdb lists one record per CDR3 protein. The sample carries under 950,000 distinct CDR3 sequences, 21% recorded once. This chain joins TRBV20-1 and TRBJ2-7; 9 positions agree with TRBD1. The sample was PBMCs from blood, taken 5 days after vaccination. The receptor was isolated from a man between 50 and 59 years old who received an inactivated influenza vaccine. The chain's CDR3 is CSATVGTGRNEQYF. The CDR3 region has the DNA TGCAGTGCCACTGTAGGGACAGGGCGGAACGAGCAGTACTTC.